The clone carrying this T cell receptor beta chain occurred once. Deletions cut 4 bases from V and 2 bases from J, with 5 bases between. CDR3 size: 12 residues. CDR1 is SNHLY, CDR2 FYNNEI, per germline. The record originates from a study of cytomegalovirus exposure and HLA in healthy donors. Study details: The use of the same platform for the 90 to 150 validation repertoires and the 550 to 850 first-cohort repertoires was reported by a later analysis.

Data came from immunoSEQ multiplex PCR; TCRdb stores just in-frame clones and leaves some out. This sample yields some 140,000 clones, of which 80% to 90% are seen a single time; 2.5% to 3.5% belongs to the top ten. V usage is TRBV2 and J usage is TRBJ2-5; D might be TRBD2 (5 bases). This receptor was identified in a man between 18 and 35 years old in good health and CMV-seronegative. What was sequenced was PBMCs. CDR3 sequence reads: CASSAGQETQYF. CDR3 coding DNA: TGTGCCAGCAGTGCGGGGCAAGAGACCCAGTACTTC.